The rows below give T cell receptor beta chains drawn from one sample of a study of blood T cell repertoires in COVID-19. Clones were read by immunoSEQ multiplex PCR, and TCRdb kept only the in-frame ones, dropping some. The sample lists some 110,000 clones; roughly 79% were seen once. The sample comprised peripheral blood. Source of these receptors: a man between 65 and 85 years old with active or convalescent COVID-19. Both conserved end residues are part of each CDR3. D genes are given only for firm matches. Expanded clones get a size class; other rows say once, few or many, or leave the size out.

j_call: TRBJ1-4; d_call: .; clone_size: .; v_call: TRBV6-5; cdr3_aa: CASTVPGLNEKLFF; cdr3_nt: TGTGCCAGCACCGTGCCAGGCCTTAATGAAAAACTGTTTTTT
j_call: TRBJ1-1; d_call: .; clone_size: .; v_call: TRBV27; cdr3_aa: CASSHQRITGSNTEAFF; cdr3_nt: TGTGCCAGCAGTCACCAACGAATCACAGGCTCGAACACTGAAGCTTTCTTT
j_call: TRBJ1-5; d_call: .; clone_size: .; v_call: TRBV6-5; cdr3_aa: CASSPAGARQPQHF; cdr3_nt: TGTGCCAGCAGTCCGGCGGGGGCGCGGCAGCCCCAGCATTTT
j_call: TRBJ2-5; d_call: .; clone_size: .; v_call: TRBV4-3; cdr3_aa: CASSQGGTDQETQYF; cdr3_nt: TGCGCCAGCAGCCAGGGCGGGACAGACCAAGAGACCCAGTACTTC
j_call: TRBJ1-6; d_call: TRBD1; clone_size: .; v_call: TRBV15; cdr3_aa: CATSRGGTGDYNSPLHF; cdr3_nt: TGTGCCACCAGCAGAGGCGGGACAGGGGACTATAATTCACCCCTCCACTTT
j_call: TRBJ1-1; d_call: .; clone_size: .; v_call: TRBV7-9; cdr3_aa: CASSVRGNTEAFF; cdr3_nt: TGTGCCAGCAGCGTTCGGGGGAACACTGAAGCTTTCTTT
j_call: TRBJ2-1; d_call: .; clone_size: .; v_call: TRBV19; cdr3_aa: CASKGTGDFGEQFF; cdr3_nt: TGTGCCAGTAAAGGCACCGGGGATTTCGGTGAGCAGTTCTTC
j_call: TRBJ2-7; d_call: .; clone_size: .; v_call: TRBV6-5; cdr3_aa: CASASAGQTYEQYF; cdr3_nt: TGTGCCAGCGCCTCAGCCGGACAAACCTACGAGCAGTACTTC
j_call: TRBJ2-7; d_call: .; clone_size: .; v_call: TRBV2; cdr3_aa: CASSTDSYEQYF; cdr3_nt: TGTGCCAGCAGTACGGACAGCTACGAGCAGTACTTC
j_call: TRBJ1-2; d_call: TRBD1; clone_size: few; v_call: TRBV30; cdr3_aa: CAWSVGQGVRGYTF; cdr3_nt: TGTGCCTGGAGTGTTGGACAGGGTGTACGGGGCTACACCTTC
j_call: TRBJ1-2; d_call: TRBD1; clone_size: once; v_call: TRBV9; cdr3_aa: CASSVAPQDRIGYTF; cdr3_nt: TGTGCCAGCAGCGTAGCTCCTCAGGACAGGATAGGCTACACCTTC
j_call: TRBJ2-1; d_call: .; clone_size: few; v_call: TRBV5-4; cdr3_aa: CASSPVSGYNEQFF; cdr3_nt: TGTGCCAGCAGCCCCGTGAGCGGGTACAATGAGCAGTTCTTC
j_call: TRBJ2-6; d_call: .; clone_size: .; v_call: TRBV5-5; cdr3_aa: CASSYIAQGGANVLTF; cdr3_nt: TGTGCCAGCAGTTACATAGCCCAGGGAGGGGCCAACGTCCTGACTTTC
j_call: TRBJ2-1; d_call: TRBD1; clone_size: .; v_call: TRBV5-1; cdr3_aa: CASSLGQGANNEQFF; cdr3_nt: TGCGCCAGCAGCTTGGGACAGGGGGCGAACAATGAGCAGTTCTTC